This TCR beta chain was retrieved from a study of T-cell reconstitution after alpha-beta-depleted transplantation in children. Findings and limits, study-wide: Diversity of TCRbeta at day 60 was high in some patients, arising from surviving recipient T cells and thymic progenitors.

This sample's TCRbeta library carried unique molecular identifier barcodes. TCRdb ran MiXCR on the PCR reads and lists one entry per CDR3 protein. The table records about 580,000 distinct CDR3 sequences, under 25% of them present only once. The V segment lost 0 bases and the J segment 6 bases; nucleotides outside the gene matches: 11. This CDR3 is 16 amino acids long. The germline gives CDR1 LGHNA, CDR2 YSLEER. A note on this clonotype: Its antigen remains unknown.

The receptor was derived from a boy under three years old who had a stem cell transplant for acute myeloid leukemia, so the T cells may come from the graft donor. The chain has TRBV4-3 and TRBJ2-7; TRBD2 matches 7 bases. The source was PBMCs, mostly from graft donor cells, collected 360 days after TCRalphabeta/CD19-depleted stem cell transplant. The CDR3 DNA reads as TGCGCCAGCAGCCAAGAAGTGCGGGGAGGGGTGGGCGAGCAGTACTTC. Protein product: CASSQEVRGGVGEQYF.